This TCR beta chain is from a study of post-analysis software for immune sequencing data. Study-wide findings and caveats: F measure grouped same-batch samples tightly together. When patients were compared with controls, five TRBV segments were more frequent, TRBV5-6, TRBV5-1 and TRBV20-1 among them.

Unique molecular identifiers had been added to the TCR beta cDNA libraries. A population of roughly 0.95 to 10 million T cells gave rise to a few hundred thousand cDNA molecules. TCRdb reanalysed the PCR reads using MiXCR and keeps one entry per CDR3 protein. The data show about 760,000 distinct CDR3 sequences, 25% to 30% seen once. J was trimmed by 6 bases and V by 7 bases; bases with no gene match: 11. The CDR3 is 15 amino acids. Germline V CDR1 and CDR2: SNHLY, FYNNEI. In the case of this clonotype: Its specificity is unknown.

The source of this sequence is a girl between 5 and 17 years old with multiple sclerosis. Sequences were obtained from blood. The rearrangement links TRBV2 to TRBJ2-2, with 7 nucleotides matching TRBD1. The CDR3 loop is CASKDRLGRAGELFF. DNA of the CDR3: TGTGCCAGCAAGGACAGGCTCGGACGGGCCGGGGAGCTGTTTTTT.